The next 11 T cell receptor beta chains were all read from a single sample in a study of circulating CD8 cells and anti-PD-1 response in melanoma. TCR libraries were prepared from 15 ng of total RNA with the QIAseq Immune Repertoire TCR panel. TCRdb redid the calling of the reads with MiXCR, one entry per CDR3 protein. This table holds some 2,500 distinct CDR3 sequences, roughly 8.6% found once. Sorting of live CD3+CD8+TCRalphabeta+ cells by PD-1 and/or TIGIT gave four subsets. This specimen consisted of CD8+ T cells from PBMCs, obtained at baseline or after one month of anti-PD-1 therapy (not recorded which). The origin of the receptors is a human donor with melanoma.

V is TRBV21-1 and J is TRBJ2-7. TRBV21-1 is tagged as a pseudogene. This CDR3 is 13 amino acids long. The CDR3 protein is CASSSGSSYEQYF. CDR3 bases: TGTGCCAGTAGTAGTGGGAGCTCCTACGAGCAGTACTTC.

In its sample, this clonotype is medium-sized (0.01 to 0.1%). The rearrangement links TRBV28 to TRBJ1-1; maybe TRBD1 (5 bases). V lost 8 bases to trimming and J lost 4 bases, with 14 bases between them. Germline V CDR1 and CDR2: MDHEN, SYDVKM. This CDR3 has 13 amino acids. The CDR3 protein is CASRPTGGTEAFF. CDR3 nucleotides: TGTGCCAGCCGACCCACCGGGGGCACTGAAGCTTTCTTT.

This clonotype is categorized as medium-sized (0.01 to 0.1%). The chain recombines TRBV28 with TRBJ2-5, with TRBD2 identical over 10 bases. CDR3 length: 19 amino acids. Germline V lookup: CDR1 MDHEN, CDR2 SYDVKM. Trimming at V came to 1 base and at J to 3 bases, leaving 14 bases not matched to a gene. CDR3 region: CASSLSHSGWTSGEETQYF. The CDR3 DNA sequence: TGTGCCAGCAGTTTATCACACTCCGGTTGGACTAGCGGTGAAGAGACCCAGTACTTC.

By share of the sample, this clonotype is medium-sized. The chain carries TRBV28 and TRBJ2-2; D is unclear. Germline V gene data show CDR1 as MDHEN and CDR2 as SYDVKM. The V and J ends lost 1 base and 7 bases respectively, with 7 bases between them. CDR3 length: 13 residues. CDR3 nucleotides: TGTGCCAGCAGTTTATCAGGCAGCGGGGAGCTGTTTTTT. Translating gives CASSLSGSGELFF.

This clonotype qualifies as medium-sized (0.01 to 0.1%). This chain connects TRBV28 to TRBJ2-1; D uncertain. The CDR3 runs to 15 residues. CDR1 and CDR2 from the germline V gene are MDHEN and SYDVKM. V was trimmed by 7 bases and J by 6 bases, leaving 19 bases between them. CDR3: CASTRRPDRFNEQFF. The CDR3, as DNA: TGTGCCAGCACCCGCCGCCCCGATAGGTTCAATGAGCAGTTCTTC.

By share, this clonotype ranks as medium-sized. This CDR3 reads CASSISGGLYTDTQYF. CDR3 in DNA: TGTGCCAGTAGTATAAGCGGGGGCCTTTACACAGATACGCAGTATTTT. J is TRBJ2-3 and V is TRBV19; 8 positions agree with TRBD2. Unmatched junction bases numbered 6, after V lost 2 bases and J lost 2 bases. From germline, CDR1 is LNHDA and CDR2 SQIVND (reference sequence). The CDR3 covers 16 residues.

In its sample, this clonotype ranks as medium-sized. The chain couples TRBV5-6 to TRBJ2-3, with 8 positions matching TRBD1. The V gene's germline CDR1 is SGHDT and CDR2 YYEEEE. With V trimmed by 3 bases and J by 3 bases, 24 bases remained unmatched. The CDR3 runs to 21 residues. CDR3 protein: CASSSVGTGTGFHTRTDTQYF. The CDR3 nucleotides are TGTGCCAGCAGCTCGGTGGGGACTGGGACAGGCTTTCACACCCGAACAGATACGCAGTATTTT.

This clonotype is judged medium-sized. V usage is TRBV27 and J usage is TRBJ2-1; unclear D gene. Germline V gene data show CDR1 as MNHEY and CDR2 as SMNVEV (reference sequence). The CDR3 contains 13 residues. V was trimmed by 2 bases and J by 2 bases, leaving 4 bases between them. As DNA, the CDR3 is TGTGCCAGCAGTTTACAGGCCTACAATGAGCAGTTCTTC. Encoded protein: CASSLQAYNEQFF.

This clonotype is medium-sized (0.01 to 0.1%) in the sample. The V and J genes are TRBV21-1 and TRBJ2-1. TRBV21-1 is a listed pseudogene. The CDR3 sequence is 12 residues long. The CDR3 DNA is TGTGCCAGCAGTTCTACCATCTATGAGCAGTTCTTC. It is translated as CASSSTIYEQFF.

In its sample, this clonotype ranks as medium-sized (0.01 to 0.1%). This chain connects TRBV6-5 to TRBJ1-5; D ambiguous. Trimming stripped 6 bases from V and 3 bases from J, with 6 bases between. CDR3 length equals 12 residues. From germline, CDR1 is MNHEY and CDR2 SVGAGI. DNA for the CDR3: TGTGCCAGCAGCGGGCACAATCAGCCCCAGCATTTT. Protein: CASSGHNQPQHF.

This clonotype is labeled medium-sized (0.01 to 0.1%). CDR3: CASTLEGRGTEAFF. As DNA, the CDR3 is TGTGCCAGCACCCTAGAGGGAAGGGGCACTGAAGCTTTCTTT. The chain couples TRBV28 to TRBJ1-1, with D maybe TRBD1 (5 bases). Trimming left V 7 bases short and J 4 bases short, with 16 bases between. The V gene's germline CDR1 is MDHEN and CDR2 SYDVKM. CDR3 length: 14 amino acids. Variable domain in full (rest from reference TRBV28 and TRBJ1-1): DVKVTQSSRYLVKRTGEKVFLECVQDMDHENMFWYRQDPGLGLRLIYFSYDVKMKEKGDIPEGYSVSREKKERFSLILESASTNQTSMYLCASTLEGRGTEAFFGQGTRLTVV.